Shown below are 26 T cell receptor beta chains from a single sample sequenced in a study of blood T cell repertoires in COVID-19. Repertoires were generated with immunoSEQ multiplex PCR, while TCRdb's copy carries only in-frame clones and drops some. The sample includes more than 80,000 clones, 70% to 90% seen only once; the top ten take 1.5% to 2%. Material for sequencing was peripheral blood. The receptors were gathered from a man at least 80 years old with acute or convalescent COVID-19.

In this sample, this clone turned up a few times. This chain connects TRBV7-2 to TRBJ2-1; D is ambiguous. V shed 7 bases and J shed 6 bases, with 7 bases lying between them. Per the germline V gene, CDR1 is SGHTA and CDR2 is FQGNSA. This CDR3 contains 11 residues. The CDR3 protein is CASTPFNEQFF. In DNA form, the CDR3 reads TGTGCCAGCACCCCATTCAATGAGCAGTTCTTC. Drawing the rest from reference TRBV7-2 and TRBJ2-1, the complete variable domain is GAGVSQSPSNKVTEKGKDVELRCDPISGHTALYWYRQSLGQGLEFLIYFQGNSAPDKSGLPSDRFSAERTGGSVSTLTIQRTQQEDSAVYLCASTPFNEQFFGPGTRLTVL.

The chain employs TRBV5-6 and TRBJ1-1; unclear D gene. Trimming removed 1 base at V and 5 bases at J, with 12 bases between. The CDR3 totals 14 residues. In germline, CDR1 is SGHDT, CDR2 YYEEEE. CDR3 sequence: CASSLFLEETEAFF. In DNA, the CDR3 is TGTGCCAGCAGCTTGTTCCTTGAGGAAACTGAAGCTTTCTTT.

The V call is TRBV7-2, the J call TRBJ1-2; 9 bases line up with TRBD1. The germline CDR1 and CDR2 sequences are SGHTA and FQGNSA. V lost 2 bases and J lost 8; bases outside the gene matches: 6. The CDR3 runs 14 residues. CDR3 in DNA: TGTGCCAGCAGCTTAACTCGGGACAGGGCGGGCTACACCTTC. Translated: CASSLTRDRAGYTF.

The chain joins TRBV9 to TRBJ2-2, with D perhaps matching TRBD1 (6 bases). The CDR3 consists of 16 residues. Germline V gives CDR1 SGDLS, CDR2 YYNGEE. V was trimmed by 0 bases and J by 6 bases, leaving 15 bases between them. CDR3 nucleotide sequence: TGTGCCAGCAGCGTAGATAGCAGGGGAGTAGCCGGGGAGCTGTTTTTT. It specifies CASSVDSRGVAGELFF. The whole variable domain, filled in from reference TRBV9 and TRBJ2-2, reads DSGVTQTPKHLITATGQRVTLRCSPRSGDLSVYWYQQSLDQGLQFLIQYYNGEERAKGNILERFSAQQFPDLHSELNLSSLELGDSALYFCASSVDSRGVAGELFFGEGSRLTVL.

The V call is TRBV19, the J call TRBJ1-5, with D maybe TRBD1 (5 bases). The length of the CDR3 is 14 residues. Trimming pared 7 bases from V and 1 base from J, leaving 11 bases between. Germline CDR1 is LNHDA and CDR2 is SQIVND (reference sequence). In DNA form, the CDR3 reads TGTGCCAGTACGGGGGAGGCGAGCAATCAGCCCCAGCATTTT. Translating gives CASTGEASNQPQHF.

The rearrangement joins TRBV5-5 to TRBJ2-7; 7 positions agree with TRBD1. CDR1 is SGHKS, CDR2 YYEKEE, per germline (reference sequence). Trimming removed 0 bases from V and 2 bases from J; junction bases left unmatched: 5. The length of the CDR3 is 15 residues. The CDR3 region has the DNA TGTGCCAGCAGCTTGGGGGGGACAGTCACCTACGAGCAGTACTTC. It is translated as CASSLGGTVTYEQYF.

The CDR3 is CASSLEDLQETQYF. In DNA, the CDR3 is TGTGCCAGCAGCTTAGAGGACTTACAAGAGACCCAGTACTTC. V is TRBV7-2 and J is TRBJ2-5; tentative D call: TRBD2 (5 bases). The V and J ends lost 1 base and 2 bases respectively, with 8 bases between them. From germline, CDR1 is SGHTA and CDR2 FQGNSA. The CDR3 contains 14 residues.

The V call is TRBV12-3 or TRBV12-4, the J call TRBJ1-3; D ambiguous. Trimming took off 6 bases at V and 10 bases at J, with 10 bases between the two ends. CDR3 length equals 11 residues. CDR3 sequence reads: CASSTRTTIYF. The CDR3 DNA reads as TGTGCCAGCAGCACCAGGACTACCATATATTTT.

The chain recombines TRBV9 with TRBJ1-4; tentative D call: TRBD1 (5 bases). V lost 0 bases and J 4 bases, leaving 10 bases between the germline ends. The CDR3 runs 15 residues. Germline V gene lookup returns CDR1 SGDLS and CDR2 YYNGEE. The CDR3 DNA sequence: TGTGCCAGCAGCGTAGACCCCGACAGTAATGAAAAACTGTTTTTT. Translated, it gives CASSVDPDSNEKLFF. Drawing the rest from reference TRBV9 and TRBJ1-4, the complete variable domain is DSGVTQTPKHLITATGQRVTLRCSPRSGDLSVYWYQQSLDQGLQFLIQYYNGEERAKGNILERFSAQQFPDLHSELNLSSLELGDSALYFCASSVDPDSNEKLFFGSGTQLSVL.

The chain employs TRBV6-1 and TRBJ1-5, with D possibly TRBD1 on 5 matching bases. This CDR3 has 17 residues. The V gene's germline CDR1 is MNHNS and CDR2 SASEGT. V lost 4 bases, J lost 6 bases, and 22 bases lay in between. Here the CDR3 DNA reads TGTGCCAGCAGTGCCTCTATCTTTTCAGGGTTGGGTCAGCCCCAGCATTTT. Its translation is CASSASIFSGLGQPQHF.

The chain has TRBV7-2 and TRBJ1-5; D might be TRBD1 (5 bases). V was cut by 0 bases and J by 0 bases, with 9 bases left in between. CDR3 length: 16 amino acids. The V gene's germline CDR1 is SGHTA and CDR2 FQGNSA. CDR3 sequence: CASSLATGYSNQPQHF. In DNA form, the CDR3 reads TGTGCCAGCAGCTTAGCTACAGGTTATAGCAATCAGCCCCAGCATTTT.

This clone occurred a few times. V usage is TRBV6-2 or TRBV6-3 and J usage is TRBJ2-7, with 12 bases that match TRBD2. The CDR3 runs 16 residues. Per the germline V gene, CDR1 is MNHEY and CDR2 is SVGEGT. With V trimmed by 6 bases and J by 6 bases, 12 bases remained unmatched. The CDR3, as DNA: TGTGCCAGCAGCCGACGGACTAGCGGGAATTCGCCCGAGCAGTACTTC. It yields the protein CASSRRTSGNSPEQYF.

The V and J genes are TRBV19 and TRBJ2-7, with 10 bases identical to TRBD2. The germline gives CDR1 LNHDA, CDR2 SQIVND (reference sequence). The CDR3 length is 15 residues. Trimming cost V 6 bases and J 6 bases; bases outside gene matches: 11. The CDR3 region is CASSSPASGSSEQYF. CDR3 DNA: TGTGCCAGTAGCTCCCCAGCTAGCGGGAGCAGCGAGCAGTACTTC.

Written as DNA, the CDR3 is TGTGCCAGCAGTGCCGCGGGAGGAATCATGAACACTGAAGCTTTCTTT. Its translation is CASSAAGGIMNTEAFF. The V and J genes are TRBV2 and TRBJ1-1; no definite D call. V shed 4 bases and J shed 0 bases, with 15 bases lying between them. Germline values: CDR1 SNHLY, CDR2 FYNNEI. The CDR3 consists of 16 residues. The whole variable domain, filled in from reference TRBV2 and TRBJ1-1, reads EPEVTQTPSHQVTQMGQEVILRCVPISNHLYFYWYRQILGQKVEFLVSFYNNEISEKSEIFDDQFSVERPDGSNFTLKIRSTKLEDSAMYFCASSAAGGIMNTEAFFGQGTRLTVV.

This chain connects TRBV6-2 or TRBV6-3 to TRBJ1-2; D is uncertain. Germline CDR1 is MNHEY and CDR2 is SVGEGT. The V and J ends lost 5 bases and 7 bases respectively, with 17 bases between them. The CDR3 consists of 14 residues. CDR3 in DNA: TGTGCCAGCAGTCACCCCGGGCCAGCGGCTGGCTACACCTTC. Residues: CASSHPGPAAGYTF.

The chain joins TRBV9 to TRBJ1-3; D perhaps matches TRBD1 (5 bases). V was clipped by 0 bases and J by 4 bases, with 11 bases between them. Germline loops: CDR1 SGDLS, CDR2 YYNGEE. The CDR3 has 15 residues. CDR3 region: CASSVVGGLGNTIYF. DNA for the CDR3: TGTGCCAGCAGCGTAGTCGGGGGTTTAGGAAACACCATATATTTT.

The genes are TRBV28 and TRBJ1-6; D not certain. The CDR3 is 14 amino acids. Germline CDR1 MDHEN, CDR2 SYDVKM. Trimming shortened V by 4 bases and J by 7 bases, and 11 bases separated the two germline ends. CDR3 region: CASSSDGLNSPLHF. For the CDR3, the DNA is TGTGCCAGCAGTTCGGACGGACTAAATTCACCCCTCCACTTT. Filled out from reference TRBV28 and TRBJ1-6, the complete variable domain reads DVKVTQSSRYLVKRTGEKVFLECVQDMDHENMFWYRQDPGLGLRLIYFSYDVKMKEKGDIPEGYSVSREKKERFSLILESASTNQTSMYLCASSSDGLNSPLHFGNGTRLTVT.

The CDR3 region has the DNA TGTGCCAGCAGCTTACGGGCCGGGGATAGCAATCAGCCCCAGCATTTT. This translates into CASSLRAGDSNQPQHF. V usage is TRBV7-8 and J usage is TRBJ1-5, with no clear D. Germline V gives CDR1 SGHVS, CDR2 FQNEAQ. The V and J ends lost 2 bases and 0 bases respectively, with 11 bases between them. The CDR3 has 16 residues.

The CDR3 nucleotides are TGTGCCAGCAGCCAAGACCTTGGACAGTCTAATGAAAAACTGTTTTTT. Its protein product is CASSQDLGQSNEKLFF. This rearrangement joins TRBV4-2 to TRBJ1-4, with a weak D call TRBD1 (6 bases). Germline CDR1 is LGHNA and CDR2 is YNFKEQ. V was pared by 0 bases and J by 3 bases, with 11 bases between. The CDR3 sequence is 16 residues long.

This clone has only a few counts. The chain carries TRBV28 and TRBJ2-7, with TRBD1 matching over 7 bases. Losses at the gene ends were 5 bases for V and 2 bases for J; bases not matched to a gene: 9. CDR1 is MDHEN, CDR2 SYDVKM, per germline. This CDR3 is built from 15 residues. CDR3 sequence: CASSPDRAPTYEQYF. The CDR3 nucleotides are TGTGCCAGCAGTCCCGACAGGGCGCCAACCTACGAGCAGTACTTC.

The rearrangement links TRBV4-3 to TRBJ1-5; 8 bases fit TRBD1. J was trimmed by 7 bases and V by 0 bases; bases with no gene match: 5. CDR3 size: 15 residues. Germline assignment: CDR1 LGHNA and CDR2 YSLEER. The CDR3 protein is CASSQEWTGWQPQHF. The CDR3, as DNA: TGCGCCAGCAGCCAAGAATGGACAGGGTGGCAGCCCCAGCATTTT.

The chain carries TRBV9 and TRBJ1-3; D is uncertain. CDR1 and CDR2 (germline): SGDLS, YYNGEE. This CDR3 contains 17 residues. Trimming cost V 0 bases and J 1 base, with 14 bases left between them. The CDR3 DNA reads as TGTGCCAGCAGCGTAGCAGCGGCAGGTGGATCTGGAAACACCATATATTTT. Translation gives CASSVAAAGGSGNTIYF.

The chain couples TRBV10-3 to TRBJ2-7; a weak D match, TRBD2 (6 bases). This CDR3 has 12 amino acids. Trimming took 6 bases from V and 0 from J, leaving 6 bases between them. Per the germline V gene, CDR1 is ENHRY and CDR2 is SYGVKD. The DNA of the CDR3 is TGTGCCATCAGCGGGAGCTCCTACGAGCAGTACTTC. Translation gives CAISGSSYEQYF.

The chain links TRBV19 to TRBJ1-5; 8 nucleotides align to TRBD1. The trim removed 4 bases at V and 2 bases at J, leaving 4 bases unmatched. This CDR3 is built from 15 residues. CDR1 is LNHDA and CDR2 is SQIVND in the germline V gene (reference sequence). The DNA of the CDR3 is TGTGCCAGTAGTACCTTGACAGGGGGCAATCAGCCCCAGCATTTT. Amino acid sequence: CASSTLTGGNQPQHF.

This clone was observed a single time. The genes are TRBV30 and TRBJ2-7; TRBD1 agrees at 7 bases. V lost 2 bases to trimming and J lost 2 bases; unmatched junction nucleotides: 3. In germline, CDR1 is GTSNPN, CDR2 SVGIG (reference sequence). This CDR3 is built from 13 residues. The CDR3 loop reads CAWSNGQAYEQYF. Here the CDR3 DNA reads TGTGCCTGGAGTAATGGACAGGCCTACGAGCAGTACTTC.

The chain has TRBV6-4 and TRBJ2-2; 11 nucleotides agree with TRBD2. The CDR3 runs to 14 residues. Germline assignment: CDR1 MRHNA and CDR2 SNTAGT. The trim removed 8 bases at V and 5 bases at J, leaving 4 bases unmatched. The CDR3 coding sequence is TGTGCCAGCCGACTAGCGGGACAGACCGGGGAGCTGTTTTTT. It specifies CASRLAGQTGELFF.